The 30 T cell receptor beta chains in this list originate from one sample, sequenced in a study of CD8 T cells in Susac syndrome. Reverse transcription used about 0.45 to 1 ug RNA and random hexamers. TCRdb re-derived calls from the immunoSEQ multiplex PCR reads in MiXCR, one entry per CDR3 protein. The repertoire holds about 290,000 distinct CDR3 sequences, 85% seen once, with 0.2% to 0.25% in the top ten. Sequencing was performed on CD8+ T cells from PBMCs. The origin of the receptors is a human donor with multiple sclerosis.

V gene TRBV11-2 combines with J gene TRBJ2-7; perhaps TRBD1 as D (5 bases). V lost 3 bases and J 3 bases, leaving 18 bases between the germline ends. Germline loops: CDR1 SGHAT, CDR2 FQNNGV. The CDR3 consists of 16 residues. CDR3 amino acids: CASSLGYGRAFYEQYF. The CDR3 region has the DNA TGTGCCAGCAGCTTGGGCTACGGCAGGGCGTTCTACGAGCAGTACTTC.

This chain joins TRBV11-2 and TRBJ2-3; TRBD1 might be the D (5 bases). Trimming shortened V by 5 bases and J by 2 bases, and 11 bases separated the two germline ends. Germline CDR1 and CDR2: SGHAT and FQNNGV. The CDR3 has 14 amino acids. The DNA of the CDR3 is TGTGCCAGCAGCCCTAAGGGGTCCACAGATACGCAGTATTTT. This gives the protein CASSPKGSTDTQYF.

This clonotype came up once. CDR3 coding DNA: TGTGCCAGCAGTTTACTGCTAGCGGGAGGGTCGGGGGATGAGCAGTTCTTC. This translates into CASSLLLAGGSGDEQFF. The chain combines TRBV27 with TRBJ2-1; 12 bases agree with TRBD2. The germline V gene encodes CDR1 MNHEY and CDR2 SMNVEV (reference sequence). The ends lost 2 bases at V and 8 bases at J; junction bases unmatched: 10. This CDR3 has 17 amino acids.

The rearrangement links TRBV27 to TRBJ2-1; D call uncertain. CDR1 and CDR2 (germline): MNHEY, SMNVEV (reference sequence). V lost 2 bases to trimming and J lost 0 bases, with 11 bases between them. The CDR3 contains 16 residues. This chain's CDR3 is CASSLVGFGSYNEQFF. The CDR3 DNA is TGTGCCAGCAGTTTAGTGGGTTTTGGCTCCTACAATGAGCAGTTCTTC.

This clonotype was seen only a few times. The chain joins TRBV11-2 to TRBJ2-1; TRBD2 matches at 8 bases. The V segment lost 6 bases and the J segment 6 bases; nucleotides outside the gene matches: 10. The CDR3 sequence is 15 residues long. Germline-derived CDR1 and CDR2 are SGHAT and FQNNGV. CDR3 nucleotides: TGTGCCAGCAGAAGAGCCGGGACTAGTATCAATGAGCAGTTCTTC. This encodes CASRRAGTSINEQFF.

The gene calls are TRBV15 and TRBJ2-5; 9 bases align to TRBD2. CDR3 length: 16 residues. V gave up 0 bases and J gave up 4 bases; unmatched junction bases: 6. Germline lookup yields CDR1 LNHNV and CDR2 YYDKDF (reference sequence). The CDR3 spells CATSRDWREGPETQYF. In DNA form, the CDR3 reads TGTGCCACCAGCAGAGATTGGCGGGAGGGCCCAGAGACCCAGTACTTC. The whole variable domain, filled in from reference TRBV15 and TRBJ2-5, reads DAMVIQNPRYQVTQFGKPVTLSCSQTLNHNVMYWYQQKSSQAPKLLFHYYDKDFNNEADTPDNFQSRRPNTSFCFLDIRSPGLGDTAMYLCATSRDWREGPETQYFGPGTRLLVL.

V and J are TRBV24-1 and TRBJ1-3; 7 nucleotides match TRBD1. J was trimmed by 0 bases and V by 11 bases; bases with no gene match: 9. Germline V gene data show CDR1 as KGHDR and CDR2 as SFDVKD. This CDR3 spans 15 amino acids. Written as DNA, the CDR3 is TGTGCCAGGTCCGGGACAGCTTACTCTGGAAACACCATATATTTT. Amino acids: CARSGTAYSGNTIYF.

CDR3: CASSYASPNTEAFF. The CDR3 DNA reads as TGTGCCAGCAGTTACGCCTCTCCGAACACTGAAGCTTTCTTT. The rearrangement joins TRBV6-5 to TRBJ1-1; D unresolved. Germline CDR1 reads MNHEY; CDR2 reads SVGAGI. Between the trimmed V and J ends, which lost 2 bases and 1 base, there was a span of 8 bases. The CDR3 loop spans 14 amino acids.

The chain combines TRBV30 with TRBJ1-2; D is unclear. V lost 0 bases and J 0 bases, leaving 5 bases between the germline ends. This CDR3 is built from 13 residues. The V gene's germline CDR1 is GTSNPN and CDR2 SVGIG (reference sequence). DNA of the CDR3: TGTGCCTGGAGTGTCGGGACTAACTATGGCTACACCTTC. Translated, it gives CAWSVGTNYGYTF.

V and J are TRBV7-9 and TRBJ2-7; 7 bases align to TRBD2. CDR3 length: 15 amino acids. V dropped 3 bases and J dropped 5; count of bases not matched to a gene: 10. Germline assignment: CDR1 SEHNR and CDR2 FQNEAQ (reference sequence). The CDR3 region has the DNA TGTGCCAGCAGCTTTAGACTAGCCGAAGATAACGAGCAGTACTTC. Amino acids: CASSFRLAEDNEQYF.

This chain joins TRBV30 and TRBJ2-7, with TRBD1 matching over 10 bases. This CDR3 is built from 15 residues. Germline V gene sequence: CDR1 GTSNPN, CDR2 SVGIG (reference sequence). After removal of 2 bases from V and 3 bases from J, the junction contained 7 bases not matched to a gene. The CDR3 reads CAWSSPGQGFYEQYF. In DNA form, the CDR3 reads TGTGCCTGGAGTTCCCCGGGACAGGGGTTCTACGAGCAGTACTTC. The complete variable domain, with remaining parts taken from reference TRBV30 and TRBJ2-7, reads SQTIHQWPATLVQPVGSPLSLECTVEGTSNPNLYWYRQAAGRGLQLLFYSVGIGQISSEVPQNLSASRPQDRQFILSSKKLLLSDSGFYLCAWSSPGQGFYEQYFGPGTRLTVT.

The chain has TRBV6-4 and TRBJ2-1; 7 nucleotides match TRBD2. The CDR3 sequence is 20 residues long. Losses at the gene ends were 0 bases for V and 4 bases for J; bases not matched to a gene: 18. The germline CDR1 and CDR2 sequences are MRHNA and SNTAGT. In DNA, the CDR3 is TGTGCCAGCAGTGACTCGATCAAAGCGGGGATCCCTCCGAAATACAATGAGCAGTTCTTC. It is translated as CASSDSIKAGIPPKYNEQFF.

The V call is TRBV12-3 or TRBV12-4, the J call TRBJ2-5, with TRBD2 as a possible D gene (6 bases). Trimming cost V 6 bases and J 5 bases, with 16 bases left between them. The CDR3 runs 14 residues. CDR3: CASSMPGLSETQYF. DNA for the CDR3: TGTGCCAGCAGCATGCCGGGACTTTCGGAGACCCAGTACTTC.

This sequence joins TRBV9 and TRBJ1-2; TRBD1 matches 10 bases. With V trimmed by 4 bases and J by 3 bases, 9 bases remained unmatched. The CDR3 is 16 residues long. From germline, CDR1 is SGDLS and CDR2 YYNGEE. The CDR3 here is CASSQGQGPGDYGYTF. The CDR3, as DNA: TGTGCCAGCAGCCAGGGACAGGGGCCCGGAGACTATGGCTACACCTTC.

The J gene is TRBJ2-7, the V gene TRBV6-1; weak D call: TRBD1 (5 bases). V lost 0 bases to trimming and J lost 3 bases, with 12 bases between them. The germline CDR1 and CDR2 sequences are MNHNS and SASEGT. This CDR3 is 15 amino acids long. Here the CDR3 reads CASSEASDSFYEQYF. CDR3 coding DNA: TGTGCCAGCAGTGAAGCTAGTGACAGCTTCTACGAGCAGTACTTC.

This clonotype was seen a few times. The chain carries TRBV7-9 and TRBJ1-1; 7 nucleotides line up with TRBD1. CDR1 and CDR2 from the germline V gene are SEHNR and FQNEAQ (reference sequence). The CDR3 sequence is 15 residues long. With V trimmed by 3 bases and J by 0 bases, 4 bases remained unmatched. The CDR3 coding sequence is TGTGCCAGCAGCTTGGGTACAGGGGTGAACACTGAAGCTTTCTTT. This translates into CASSLGTGVNTEAFF.

The chain links TRBV28 to TRBJ2-1; no reliable D call. The V and J ends lost 3 bases and 4 bases respectively, with 7 bases between them. This CDR3 is 13 amino acids long. Germline V lookup: CDR1 MDHEN, CDR2 SYDVKM. Here the CDR3 reads CASSFKEYNEQFF. In nucleotides, the CDR3 is TGTGCCAGCAGTTTCAAAGAGTACAATGAGCAGTTCTTC.

This clonotype was observed once. The V gene is TRBV11-2, the J gene TRBJ2-5; D unclear. This CDR3 has 15 residues. Germline values: CDR1 SGHAT, CDR2 FQNNGV. The V gene lost 4 bases and the J gene lost 5 bases, with 17 bases spanning the gap. CDR3 coding DNA: TGTGCCAGCAGCTCGGGCGTGGGAAACTCCGAGACCCAGTACTTC. Translating it yields CASSSGVGNSETQYF.

This clonotype has only a few counts. V and J are TRBV4-1 and TRBJ1-5; D possibly corresponds to TRBD1 (6 bases). Germline loops: CDR1 MGHRA, CDR2 YSYEKL. V lost 0 bases and J 4 bases, leaving 10 bases between the germline ends. The length of the CDR3 is 15 residues. CDR3 bases: TGCGCCAGCAGCCAAGAAGGGGGGGGTAATCAGCCCCAGCATTTT. Protein product: CASSQEGGGNQPQHF.

The rearrangement joins TRBV30 to TRBJ2-3, with 10 nucleotides matching TRBD1. The CDR3 is made up of 18 amino acids. V lost 1 base to trimming and J lost 2 bases; unmatched junction nucleotides: 12. From germline, CDR1 is GTSNPN and CDR2 SVGIG (reference sequence). The DNA of the CDR3 is TGTGCCTGGAGTGACCCTCTGGGACAGGGGACTTCCACAGATACGCAGTATTTT. This translates into CAWSDPLGQGTSTDTQYF.

This clonotype was detected only once. The CDR3 DNA reads TGTGCCAGCAGCGTAGTAAGGGGCGCCCCCCACACCGGGGAGCTGTTTTTT. Protein sequence: CASSVVRGAPHTGELFF. The rearrangement joins TRBV9 to TRBJ2-2; D is perhaps TRBD1 (5 bases). V lost 0 bases and J lost 3, with 15 bases in between. Germline assignment: CDR1 SGDLS and CDR2 YYNGEE. This CDR3 comprises 17 residues.

The rearrangement links TRBV6-6 to TRBJ2-5; perhaps TRBD2 as D (5 bases). Trimming pared 8 bases from V and 6 bases from J, leaving 10 bases between. Germline lookup yields CDR1 MNHNY and CDR2 SVGAGI (reference sequence). The CDR3 contains 11 residues. DNA of the CDR3: TGTGCCAGCGACGGGGAGAAGACCCAGTACTTC. Its protein is CASDGEKTQYF.

This clonotype was counted between two and nine times. The chain is built from TRBV27 and TRBJ2-7, with a tentative D call TRBD1 (6 bases). Trimming removed 2 bases at V and 3 bases at J, with 17 bases between. The CDR3 loop spans 16 amino acids. Germline CDR1 and CDR2: MNHEY and SMNVEV (reference sequence). The CDR3 region has the DNA TGTGCCAGCAGTTTAGGAGAGACAGGCCGGGGCTACGAGCAGTACTTC. Protein: CASSLGETGRGYEQYF.

This clonotype was counted only a few times. J is TRBJ2-7 and V is TRBV4-1; 7 nucleotides line up with TRBD1. V dropped 2 bases and J dropped 1; count of bases not matched to a gene: 5. Germline CDR1 MGHRA, CDR2 YSYEKL. CDR3 length: 15 residues. The CDR3 region is CASSQTGVGSYEQYF. CDR3 nucleotide sequence: TGCGCCAGCAGCCAAACAGGGGTGGGGTCCTACGAGCAGTACTTC.

This clonotype was observed a handful of times. The CDR3 spells CASSPQYTGSYGYTF. CDR3 DNA sequence: TGTGCCAGCAGTCCACAATACACAGGCAGCTATGGCTACACCTTC. The chain combines TRBV6-2 or TRBV6-3 with TRBJ1-2; D perhaps matches TRBD1 (5 bases). Trimming left V 5 bases short and J 4 bases short, with 17 bases between. The CDR3 has 15 residues. Germline V gene lookup returns CDR1 MNHEY and CDR2 SVGEGT.

This clonotype has just a few counts. The chain carries TRBV14 and TRBJ2-3; 7 positions match TRBD1. V trimming: 3 bases; J trimming: 1 base; junction bases outside the gene matches: 10. CDR1 SGHDN and CDR2 FVKESK come from the germline V gene. The CDR3 loop spans 17 amino acids. This CDR3 is CASSHRQGFVGTDTQYF. For the CDR3, the DNA is TGTGCCAGCAGCCATCGACAGGGCTTTGTTGGCACAGATACGCAGTATTTT.

V and J are TRBV29-1 and TRBJ1-3; no clear D. Trimming took off 2 bases at V and 0 bases at J, with 8 bases between the two ends. The CDR3 loop spans 14 amino acids. The germline gives CDR1 SQVTM, CDR2 ANQGSEA. CDR3 in DNA: TGCAGCGTTGAAAGCCTAGACTCTGGAAACACCATATATTTT. It codes for CSVESLDSGNTIYF.

V is TRBV20-1 and J is TRBJ2-7, with D tentatively TRBD2 (6 bases). This CDR3 is 15 amino acids long. V was pared by 0 bases and J by 5 bases, with 17 bases between. The germline V gene encodes CDR1 DFQATT and CDR2 SNEGSKA (reference sequence). CDR3 loop: CSARDRGTYHHEQYF. For the CDR3, the DNA is TGCAGTGCTAGAGACCGCGGGACCTACCACCACGAGCAGTACTTC.

The chain carries TRBV20-1 and TRBJ2-3; D possibly corresponds to TRBD2 (5 bases). The CDR3 has 14 amino acids. Germline V CDR1 and CDR2: DFQATT, SNEGSKA (reference sequence). Trimming pared 3 bases from V and 4 bases from J, leaving 14 bases between. The DNA for the CDR3 is TGCAGTGCTAGGGGGTGGAGGCTGGCAGATACGCAGTATTTT. Translated, it gives CSARGWRLADTQYF.

V and J are TRBV15 and TRBJ1-1; a possible D gene is TRBD1 (5 bases). Looked up from germline, CDR1 is LNHNV and CDR2 is YYDKDF (reference sequence). This CDR3 has 15 amino acids. V dropped 2 bases and J dropped 1 base, with 11 bases sitting between them. The CDR3, as DNA: TGTGCCACCAGCAGATCTTCCGACAGGAACACTGAAGCTTTCTTT. It translates to CATSRSSDRNTEAFF.